This entry is about one T cell receptor beta chain. The record originates from a study of shared clonotypes between healthy human individuals. The CDR3 length is 13 residues. Germline-derived CDR1 and CDR2 are GTSNPN and SVGIG (reference sequence). V was trimmed by 5 bases and J by 0 bases, leaving 5 bases between them. Repertoires were generated with immunoSEQ multiplex PCR, while TCRdb's copy carries only in-frame clones and drops some. The sample carries about 2.5 million clones, approximately 90% recorded once. This TCR derives from a man between 18 and 29 years old in good health. Some clones in this sample may be carry-over from other donors' samples. This chain connects TRBV30 to TRBJ2-6; a weak D match, TRBD2 (5 bases). The source material was naive CD4+ T cells from PBMCs. The subset was: CD45RA+ positively selected. The CDR3 reads CAWGSSGANVLTF. The CDR3 bases are TGTGCCTGGGGGAGCTCTGGGGCCAACGTCCTGACTTTC.